This T cell receptor beta chain originates from a study of blood T cell dynamics during melanoma immunotherapy. This table comes from immunoSEQ multiplex PCR, and its TCRdb copy is limited to in-frame clones, with some not included. The sample comprises approximately 28,000 clones, approximately 80% of which are singletons, and approximately 10% rests with the top ten. The V gene's germline CDR1 is SGHRS and CDR2 YFSETQ. The CDR3 is 15 amino acids. The V and J ends lost 0 bases and 5 bases, in that order; junction bases with no gene match: 5. Stated time point: week 3, after first cycle of checkpoint inhibitor.

The specimen comprised blood, sampled from a patient treated with checkpoint blockade. This TCR derives from a human donor with melanoma. V gene TRBV5-1 combines with J gene TRBJ1-1; 9 nucleotides line up with TRBD1. The CDR3 loop is CASSLAGQGWTEAFF. The CDR3, as DNA: TGCGCCAGCAGCTTGGCCGGACAGGGGTGGACTGAAGCTTTCTTT.